This T cell receptor beta chain was identified in a study of CD8+ T cells in alopecia areata. Study-level background: Administration of oral tofacitinib to treated patients was at 5 to 10 mg twice daily.

The authors extracted RNA and reverse transcribed it into cDNA as the sequencing template. TCRdb's table, derived via immunoSEQ multiplex PCR, lists solely in-frame clones and lacks some. The repertoire consists of a few hundred thousand clones, with approximately 60% occurring once and the leading ten covering 0.75% to 0.95%. Treatment defined: oral pan-JAK inhibitor, 5-10 mg twice daily. The germline CDR1 and CDR2 sequences are SNHLY and FYNNEI. CDR3 length: 15 amino acids. V gave up 2 bases and J gave up 2 bases; unmatched junction bases: 5. Regarding the study as a whole: Mouse data revealed clearer TCR sharing than patient data did, a gap possibly tied to HLA. Scalp sample sequencing also detects resident alphabeta T cells of normal skin.

Notes on this clone: Its matching antigen is unknown.

The receptor was derived from a human donor with alopecia areata. The material sequenced was CD4+ T cells sorted from blood, taken at approximately week 52, from a patient treated with tofacitinib. The chain is built from TRBV2 and TRBJ1-2, with 7 bases lining up with TRBD1. Here the CDR3 reads CASSERRQGNYGYTF. The CDR3 nucleotides read TGTGCCAGCAGTGAACGGCGACAGGGAAACTATGGCTACACCTTC.